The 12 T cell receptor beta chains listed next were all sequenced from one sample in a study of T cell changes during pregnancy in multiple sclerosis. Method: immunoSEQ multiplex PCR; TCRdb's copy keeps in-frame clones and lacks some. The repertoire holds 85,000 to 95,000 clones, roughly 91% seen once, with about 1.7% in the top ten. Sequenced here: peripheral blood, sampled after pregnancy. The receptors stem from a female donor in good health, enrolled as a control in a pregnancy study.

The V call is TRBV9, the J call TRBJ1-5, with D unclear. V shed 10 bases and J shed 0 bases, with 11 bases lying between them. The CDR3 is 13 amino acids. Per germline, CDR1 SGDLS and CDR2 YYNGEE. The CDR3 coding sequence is TGTGCCGGCCTCGGGATTAGCAATCAGCCCCAGCATTTT. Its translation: CAGLGISNQPQHF.

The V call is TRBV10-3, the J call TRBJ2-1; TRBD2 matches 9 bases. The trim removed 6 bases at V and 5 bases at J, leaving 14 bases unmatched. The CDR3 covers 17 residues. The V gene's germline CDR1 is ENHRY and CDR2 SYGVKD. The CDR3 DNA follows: TGTGCCATCAGCCAGTCCCGGGCTAGCGGGGATCACAATGAGCAGTTCTTC. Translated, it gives CAISQSRASGDHNEQFF.

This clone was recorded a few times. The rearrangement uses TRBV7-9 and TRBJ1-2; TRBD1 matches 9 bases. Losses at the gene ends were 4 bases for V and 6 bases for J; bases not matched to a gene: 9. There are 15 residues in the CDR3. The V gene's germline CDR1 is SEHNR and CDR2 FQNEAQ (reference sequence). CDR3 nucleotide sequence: TGTGCCAGCAGCTCCGGACAGGGGATTTTGGATGGCTACACCTTC. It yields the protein CASSSGQGILDGYTF.

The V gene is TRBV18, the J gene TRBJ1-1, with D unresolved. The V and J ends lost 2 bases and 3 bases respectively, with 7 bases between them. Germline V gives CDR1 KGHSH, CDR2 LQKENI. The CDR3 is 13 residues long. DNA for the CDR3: TGTGCCAGCTCACCATACAGCTACACTGAAGCTTTCTTT. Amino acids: CASSPYSYTEAFF.

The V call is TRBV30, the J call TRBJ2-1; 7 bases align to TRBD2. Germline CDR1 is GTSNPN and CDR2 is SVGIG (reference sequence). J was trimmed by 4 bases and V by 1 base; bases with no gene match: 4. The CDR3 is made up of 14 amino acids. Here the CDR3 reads CAWSGASGYNEQFF. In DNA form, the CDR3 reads TGTGCCTGGAGTGGGGCTAGCGGTTACAATGAGCAGTTCTTC.

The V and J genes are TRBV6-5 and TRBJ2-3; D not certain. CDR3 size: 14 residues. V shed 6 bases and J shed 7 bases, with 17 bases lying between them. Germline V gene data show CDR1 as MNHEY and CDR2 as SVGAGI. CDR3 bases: TGTGCCAGCAGCCAAGACACGTCTCAGAATACGCAGTATTTT. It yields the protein CASSQDTSQNTQYF.

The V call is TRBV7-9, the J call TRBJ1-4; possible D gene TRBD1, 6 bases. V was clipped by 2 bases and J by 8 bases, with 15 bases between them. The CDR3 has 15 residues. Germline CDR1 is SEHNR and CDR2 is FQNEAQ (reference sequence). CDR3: CASSLTTGSREKLFF. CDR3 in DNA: TGTGCCAGCAGCTTAACTACAGGGTCTAGGGAAAAACTGTTTTTT. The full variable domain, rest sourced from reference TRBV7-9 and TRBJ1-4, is DTGVSQNPRHKITKRGQNVTFRCDPISEHNRLYWYRQTLGQGPEFLTYFQNEAQLEKSRLLSDRFSAERPKGSFSTLEIQRTEQGDSAMYLCASSLTTGSREKLFFGSGTQLSVL.

CDR3 loop: CASSFGQGRNEQFF. The CDR3 bases are TGTGCCAGCAGTTTCGGACAGGGTCGGAATGAGCAGTTCTTC. The chain combines TRBV6-5 with TRBJ2-1; 8 positions agree with TRBD1. Germline lookup yields CDR1 MNHEY and CDR2 SVGAGI. The CDR3 loop spans 14 amino acids. Trimming at V came to 4 bases and at J to 7 bases, leaving 6 bases not matched to a gene.

The CDR3 protein is CASSLGGTGFYGYTF. DNA of the CDR3: TGTGCCAGCAGCTTAGGTGGAACAGGGTTCTATGGCTACACCTTC. This chain joins TRBV7-2 and TRBJ1-2; tentative D call: TRBD1 (6 bases). This CDR3 contains 15 residues. The V gene lost 1 base and the J gene lost 4 bases, with 13 bases spanning the gap. Per germline, CDR1 SGHTA and CDR2 FQGNSA.

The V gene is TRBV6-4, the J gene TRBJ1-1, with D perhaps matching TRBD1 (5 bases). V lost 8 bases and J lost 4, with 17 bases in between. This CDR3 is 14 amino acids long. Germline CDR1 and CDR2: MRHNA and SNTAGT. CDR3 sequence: CASYPQGSTTEAFF. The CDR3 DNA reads TGTGCCAGCTATCCCCAGGGCTCTACCACTGAAGCTTTCTTT.

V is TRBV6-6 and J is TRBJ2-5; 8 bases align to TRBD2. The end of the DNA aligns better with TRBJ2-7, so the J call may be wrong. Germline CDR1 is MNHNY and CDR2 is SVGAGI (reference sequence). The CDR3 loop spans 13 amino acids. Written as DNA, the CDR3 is TGTGCCAGCTCGGGCGGGGGGCGATACGAGCAGTACTTC. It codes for CASSGGGRYEQYF.

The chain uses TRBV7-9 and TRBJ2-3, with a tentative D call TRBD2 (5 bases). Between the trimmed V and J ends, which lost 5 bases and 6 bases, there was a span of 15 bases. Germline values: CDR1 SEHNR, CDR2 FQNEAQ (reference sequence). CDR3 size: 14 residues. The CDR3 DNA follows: TGTGCCAGCAGCGCCAGCGGCCCACCCGATACGCAGTATTTT. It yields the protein CASSASGPPDTQYF.